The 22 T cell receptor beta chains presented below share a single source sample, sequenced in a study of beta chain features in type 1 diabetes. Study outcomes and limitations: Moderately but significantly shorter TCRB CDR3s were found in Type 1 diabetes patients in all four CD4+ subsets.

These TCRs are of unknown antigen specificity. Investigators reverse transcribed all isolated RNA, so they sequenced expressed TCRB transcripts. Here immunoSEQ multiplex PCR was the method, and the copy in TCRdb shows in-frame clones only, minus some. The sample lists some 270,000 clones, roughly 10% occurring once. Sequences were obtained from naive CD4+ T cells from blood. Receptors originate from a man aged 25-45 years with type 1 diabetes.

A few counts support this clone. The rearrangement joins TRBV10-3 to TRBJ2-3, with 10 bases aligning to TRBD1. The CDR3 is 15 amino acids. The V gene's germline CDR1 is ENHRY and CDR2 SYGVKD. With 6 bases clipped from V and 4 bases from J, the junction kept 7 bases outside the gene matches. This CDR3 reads CAIRIGTGVADTQYF. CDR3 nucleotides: TGTGCCATCAGGATCGGGACAGGGGTTGCAGATACGCAGTATTTT.

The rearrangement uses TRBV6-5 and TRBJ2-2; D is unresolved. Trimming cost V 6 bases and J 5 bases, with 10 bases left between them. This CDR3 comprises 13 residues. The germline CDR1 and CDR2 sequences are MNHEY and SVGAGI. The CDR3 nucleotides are TGTGCCAGCAGCCTCGGAGTGACCGGGGAGCTGTTTTTT. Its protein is CASSLGVTGELFF.

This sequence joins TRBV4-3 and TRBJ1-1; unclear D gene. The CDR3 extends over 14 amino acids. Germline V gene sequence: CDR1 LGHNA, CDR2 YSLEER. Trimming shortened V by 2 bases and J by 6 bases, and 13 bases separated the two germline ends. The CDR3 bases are TGCGCCAGCAGCCAATTAACCTTACGGGCTGAAGCTTTCTTT. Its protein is CASSQLTLRAEAFF.

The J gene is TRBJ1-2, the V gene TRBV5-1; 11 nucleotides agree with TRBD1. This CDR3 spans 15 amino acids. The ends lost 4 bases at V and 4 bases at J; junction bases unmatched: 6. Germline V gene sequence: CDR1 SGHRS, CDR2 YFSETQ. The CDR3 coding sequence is TGCGCCAGCAGCACGGACAGGGGGCGCGGCTATGGCTACACCTTC. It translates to CASSTDRGRGYGYTF.

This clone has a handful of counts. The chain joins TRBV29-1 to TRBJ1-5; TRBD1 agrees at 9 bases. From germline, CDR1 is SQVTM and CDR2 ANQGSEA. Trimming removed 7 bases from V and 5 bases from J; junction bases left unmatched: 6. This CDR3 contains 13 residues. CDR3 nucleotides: TGCAGCGCCAGGACAGGGGTTGATCAGCCCCAGCATTTT. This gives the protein CSARTGVDQPQHF.

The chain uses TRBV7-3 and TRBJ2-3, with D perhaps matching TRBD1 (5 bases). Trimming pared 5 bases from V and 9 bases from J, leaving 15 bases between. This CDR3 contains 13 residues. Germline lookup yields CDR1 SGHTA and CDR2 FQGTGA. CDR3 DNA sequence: TGTGCCAGCAGCGCTTCGGACACTCTCACGCAGTATTTT. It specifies CASSASDTLTQYF.

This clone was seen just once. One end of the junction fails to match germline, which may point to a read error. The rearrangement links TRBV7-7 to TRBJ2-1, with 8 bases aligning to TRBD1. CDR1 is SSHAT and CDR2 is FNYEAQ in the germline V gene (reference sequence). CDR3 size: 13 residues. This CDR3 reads CASSSDRGGEQFF. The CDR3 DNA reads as TGTGCTAGCAGCTCCGACAGGGGAGGTGAGCAGTTCTTC.

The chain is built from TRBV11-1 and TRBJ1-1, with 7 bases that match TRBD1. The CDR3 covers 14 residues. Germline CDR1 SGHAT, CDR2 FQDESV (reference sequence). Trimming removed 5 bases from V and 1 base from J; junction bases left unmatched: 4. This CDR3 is CASSLTGANTEAFF. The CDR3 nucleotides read TGTGCCAGCAGCCTTACAGGGGCGAACACTGAAGCTTTCTTT.

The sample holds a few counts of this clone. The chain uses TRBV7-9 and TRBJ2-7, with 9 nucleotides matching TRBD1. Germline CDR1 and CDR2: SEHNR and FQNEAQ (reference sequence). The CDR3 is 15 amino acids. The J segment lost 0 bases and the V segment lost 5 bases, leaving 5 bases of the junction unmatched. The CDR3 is CASSPRDRASYEQYF. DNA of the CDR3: TGTGCCAGCAGCCCTCGGGACAGGGCCTCCTACGAGCAGTACTTC. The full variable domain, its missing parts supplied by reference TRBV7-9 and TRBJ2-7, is DTGVSQNPRHKITKRGQNVTFRCDPISEHNRLYWYRQTLGQGPEFLTYFQNEAQLEKSRLLSDRFSAERPKGSFSTLEIQRTEQGDSAMYLCASSPRDRASYEQYFGPGTRLTVT.

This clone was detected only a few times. CDR3 sequence: CASSGDGGAYNEQFF. The DNA of the CDR3 is TGTGCCAGCAGTGGGGACGGGGGGGCCTACAATGAGCAGTTCTTC. This sequence joins TRBV2 and TRBJ2-1, with 8 bases lining up with TRBD2. Germline V CDR1 and CDR2: SNHLY, FYNNEI. The J segment lost 2 bases and the V segment lost 4 bases, leaving 4 bases of the junction unmatched. There are 15 residues in the CDR3. The variable domain in full, completed from reference TRBV2 and TRBJ2-1, reads EPEVTQTPSHQVTQMGQEVILRCVPISNHLYFYWYRQILGQKVEFLVSFYNNEISEKSEIFDDQFSVERPDGSNFTLKIRSTKLEDSAMYFCASSGDGGAYNEQFFGPGTRLTVL.

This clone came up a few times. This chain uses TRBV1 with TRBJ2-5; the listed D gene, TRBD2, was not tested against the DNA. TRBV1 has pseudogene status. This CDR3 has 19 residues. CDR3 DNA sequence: TGCACCAGCAGCCAAGTCGAGCTAGCCCTGATATCTGCAAAAGAGACCCAGTACTTC. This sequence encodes CTSSQVELALISAKETQYF.

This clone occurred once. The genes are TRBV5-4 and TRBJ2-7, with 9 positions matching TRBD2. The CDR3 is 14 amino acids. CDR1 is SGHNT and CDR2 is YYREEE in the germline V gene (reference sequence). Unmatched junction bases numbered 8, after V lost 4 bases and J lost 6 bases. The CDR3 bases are TGTGCCAGCAGCATACCCGGGACTAGCTCCGAGCAGTACTTC. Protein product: CASSIPGTSSEQYF.

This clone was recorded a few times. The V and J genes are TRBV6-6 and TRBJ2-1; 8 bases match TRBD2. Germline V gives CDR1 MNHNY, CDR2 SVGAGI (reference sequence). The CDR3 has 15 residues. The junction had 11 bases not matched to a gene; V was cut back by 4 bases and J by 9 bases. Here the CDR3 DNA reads TGTGCCAGCAGTTCCATAGCGGGGAGAGTAAGTGAGCAGTTCTTC. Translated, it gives CASSSIAGRVSEQFF.

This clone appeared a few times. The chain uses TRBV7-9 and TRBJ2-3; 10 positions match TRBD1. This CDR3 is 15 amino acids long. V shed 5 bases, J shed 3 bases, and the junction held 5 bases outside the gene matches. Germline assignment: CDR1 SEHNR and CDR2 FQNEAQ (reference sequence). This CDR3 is CASSPGQGGTDTQYF. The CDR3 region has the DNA TGTGCCAGCAGCCCAGGACAGGGGGGGACAGATACGCAGTATTTT.

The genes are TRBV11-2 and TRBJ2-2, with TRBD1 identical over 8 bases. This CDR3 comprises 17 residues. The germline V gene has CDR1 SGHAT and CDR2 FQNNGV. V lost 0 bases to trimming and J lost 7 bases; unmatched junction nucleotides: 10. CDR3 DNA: TGTGCCAGCAGCTTAGAACAGTCCAGGGGGCGTTACGGGGAGCTGTTTTTT. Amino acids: CASSLEQSRGRYGELFF.

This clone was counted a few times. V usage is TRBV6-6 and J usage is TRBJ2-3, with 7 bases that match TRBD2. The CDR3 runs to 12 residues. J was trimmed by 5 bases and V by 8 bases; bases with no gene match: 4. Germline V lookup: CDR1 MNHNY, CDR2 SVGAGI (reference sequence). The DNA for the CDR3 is TGTGCCAGCCGGGGCGGGGGAGATACGCAGTATTTT. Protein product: CASRGGGDTQYF.

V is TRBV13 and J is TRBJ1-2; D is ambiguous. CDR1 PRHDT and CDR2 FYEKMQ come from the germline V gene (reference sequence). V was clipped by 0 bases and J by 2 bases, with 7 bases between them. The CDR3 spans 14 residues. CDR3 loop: CASSLGAVNYGYTF. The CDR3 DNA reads TGTGCCAGCAGCTTAGGGGCGGTAAACTATGGCTACACCTTC.

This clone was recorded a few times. In nucleotides, the CDR3 is TGCGCCAGCAGCTTGGAAGGTTCCCCTAGGGAGACCCAGTACTTC. The encoded protein is CASSLEGSPRETQYF. The rearrangement joins TRBV5-1 to TRBJ2-5; D unclear. Trimming stripped 0 bases from V and 5 bases from J, with 14 bases between. This CDR3 has 15 amino acids. CDR1 and CDR2 from the germline V gene are SGHRS and YFSETQ.

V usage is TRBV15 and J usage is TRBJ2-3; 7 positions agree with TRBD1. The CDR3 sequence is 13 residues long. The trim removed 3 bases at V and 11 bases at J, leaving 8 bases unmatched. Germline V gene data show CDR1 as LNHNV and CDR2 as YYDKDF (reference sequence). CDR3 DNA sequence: TGTGCCACCAGCAGGAGGGACAGTCGTATGCAGTATTTT. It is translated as CATSRRDSRMQYF.

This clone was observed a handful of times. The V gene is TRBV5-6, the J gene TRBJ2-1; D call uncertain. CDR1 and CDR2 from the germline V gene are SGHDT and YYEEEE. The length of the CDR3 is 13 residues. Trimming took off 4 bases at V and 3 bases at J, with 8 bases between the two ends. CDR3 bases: TGTGCCAGCAGCAACCTAGACTACAATGAGCAGTTCTTC. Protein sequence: CASSNLDYNEQFF. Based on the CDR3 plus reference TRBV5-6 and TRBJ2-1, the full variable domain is DAGVTQSPTHLIKTRGQQVTLRCSPKSGHDTVSWYQQALGQGPQFIFQYYEEEERQRGNFPDRFSGHQFPNYSSELNVNALLLGDSALYLCASSNLDYNEQFFGPGTRLTVL.

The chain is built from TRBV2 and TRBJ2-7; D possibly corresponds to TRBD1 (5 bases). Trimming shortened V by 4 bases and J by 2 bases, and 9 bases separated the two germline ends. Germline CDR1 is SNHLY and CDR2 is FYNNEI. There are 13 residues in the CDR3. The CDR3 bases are TGTGCCAGCAGTGTCACAGGTCCCTACGAGCAGTACTTC. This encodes CASSVTGPYEQYF.

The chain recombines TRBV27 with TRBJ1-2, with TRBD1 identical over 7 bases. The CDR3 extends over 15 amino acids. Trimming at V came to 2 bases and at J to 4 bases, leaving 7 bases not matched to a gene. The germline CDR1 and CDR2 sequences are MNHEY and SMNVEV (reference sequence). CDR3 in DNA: TGTGCCAGCAGTTTACAGGGGGGACAAGGCTATGGCTACACCTTC. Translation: CASSLQGGQGYGYTF.